These T cell receptor beta chains were read from a single sample in a study of shared clonotypes between healthy human individuals. Assay: immunoSEQ multiplex PCR; the TCRdb copy retains only in-frame clones and omits some. The table includes 2 million to 2.5 million clones, approximately 94% detected once. Sequenced sample: naive CD4+ T cells sorted from blood. The receptors originated from a man aged 18 to 30 in good health. The CDR3 runs from the conserved cysteine through the conserved F or W.

>TRBV6-5|TRBJ1-2
CASSSFPLAYGYTF
>TRBV2|TRBJ1-1
CASSVGQLTEAFF
>TRBV11-2|TRBJ1-2
CASSLGGFGRGSYGYTF
>TRBV6-5|TRBJ2-7
CASSYSLLAYSYEQYF
>TRBV6-1|TRBJ2-1
CASSLGGVTRNEQFF
>TRBV30|TRBJ1-6
CAWSGDNSPLHF
>TRBV19|TRBJ1-2
CASSLTGANNYGYTF
>TRBV11-2|TRBJ1-2
CASSFSGSWGTYGYTF
>TRBV5-6|TRBJ1-5
CASSSTDRGNQPQHF
>TRBV6-5|TRBJ1-1
CASIRVLGTEAFF
>TRBV19|TRBJ1-1
CASSPGGGRGEAFF
>TRBV18|TRBJ1-1
CASSPPIGNTEAFF
>TRBV30|TRBJ1-2
CAWSVKALF
>TRBV9|TRBJ1-1
CASSYRGGKDTEAFF
>TRBV4-2|TRBJ2-7
CASSQGQGAYDEQYF
>TRBV2|TRBJ2-7
CASSVYGEQYF
>TRBV19|TRBJ2-5
CASSTTGSKTQYF
>TRBV18|TRBJ2-1
CASSPQGAMGDEQFF
>TRBV7-2|TRBJ2-5
CASGRELGTQYF
>TRBV7-6|TRBJ1-4
CASSSFGQGGNEKLFF
>TRBV9|TRBJ1-1
CASSVQTGGRTEAFF
>TRBV6-1|TRBJ2-1
CASSEVRSGGYNEQFF
>TRBV18|TRBJ1-4
CASSTGATNEKLFF
>TRBV6-5|TRBJ1-1
CASSYSGTLVRTEAFF
>TRBV10-3|TRBJ1-1
CAISESSGGRTEAFF
>TRBV28|TRBJ1-1
CASRTGQLNTEAFF
>TRBV20-1|TRBJ2-5
CSNLGRETQYF
>TRBV5-1|TRBJ2-3
CASSLSGGSTDTQYF
>TRBV6-6|TRBJ2-5
CASSERAQYF
>TRBV2|TRBJ1-2
CASSLVQGGDYGYTF
>TRBV4-3|TRBJ1-6
CASSQEGQGTSPLHF
>TRBV7-9|TRBJ2-5
CASSFLLGVQETQYF
>TRBV2|TRBJ1-5
CAGGDALQPQHF
>TRBV7-8|TRBJ2-5
CASSLAGGNQETQYF
>TRBV5-1|TRBJ2-2
CASSFQGPPGELFF